The 9 T cell receptor beta chains given below trace back to one sample, sequenced in a study of metastatic and nonmetastatic thyroid tumors. Nobody among the patients had been given any treatment before thyroid surgery. TCRdb reanalyzed the PCR reads via MiXCR. Of some 20,000 clones listed, 24% are singletons. Sequenced sample: tumor tissue. The receptors were gathered from a female donor with papillary thyroid cancer or a benign thyroid nodule (not recorded which). Some clones in this sample may be carry-over from other donors' samples.

This clone came up many times. The genes are TRBV12-3 or TRBV12-4 and TRBJ1-6; tentatively, D is TRBD1 (5 bases). V lost 3 bases and J lost 8, with 17 bases in between. The CDR3 has 16 amino acids. CDR3 residues: CASSLGGTRGDSPLHF. DNA for the CDR3: TGTGCCAGCAGTTTGGGGGGGACCCGGGGGGATTCACCCCTCCACTTT.

About this clone: An end of the junction does not agree with germline; a read error may underlie this. V and J are TRBV5-1 and TRBJ2-3, with D perhaps TRBD2 (6 bases). CDR1 is SGHRS, CDR2 YFSETQ, per germline. The CDR3 has 16 residues. CDR3 coding DNA: TGCGCCAGCAGCTCGGAGGGTGGATCCGGCACAGATACGAAGTATTTT. It codes for CASSSEGGSGTDTKYF.

This clone was detected only a few times. CDR3 sequence (DNA): TGTGCCAGCAGCTCGTATATGGGGAGTTACAATGAGCAGTTCTTC. Translated, it gives CASSSYMGSYNEQFF. V gene TRBV28 combines with J gene TRBJ2-1; D perhaps matches TRBD2 (5 bases). Trimming cost V 6 bases and J 4 bases, with 16 bases left between them. Germline V gene sequence: CDR1 MDHEN, CDR2 SYDVKM. The CDR3 totals 15 residues.

The V and J genes are TRBV28 and TRBJ2-1; possibly TRBD2 for D (6 bases). Germline V gives CDR1 MDHEN, CDR2 SYDVKM. Trimming removed 11 bases at V and 2 bases at J, with 16 bases between. CDR3 length: 14 residues. The CDR3 reads CASCRDSPYNEQFF. As DNA, the CDR3 is TGTGCCTCGTGTAGGGACTCCCCCTACAATGAGCAGTTCTTC.

The chain has TRBV20-1 and TRBJ2-1, with 9 nucleotides matching TRBD2. The J segment lost 0 bases and the V segment lost 0 bases, leaving 6 bases of the junction unmatched. The CDR3 has 17 amino acids. Germline V gene lookup returns CDR1 DFQATT and CDR2 SNEGSKA (reference sequence). CDR3 coding DNA: TGCAGTGCTAGAGATCTAAATAGCGGGGGCTCCTACAATGAGCAGTTCTTC. This translates into CSARDLNSGGSYNEQFF.

Concerning this clone itself: This CDR3 is missing its conserved last phenylalanine or tryptophan, likely due to a read error. The rearrangement links TRBV27 to TRBJ2-7; D gene unclear. V was trimmed by 2 bases and J by 3 bases, leaving 8 bases between them. CDR1 is MNHEY and CDR2 is SMNVEV in the germline V gene (reference sequence). CDR3 size: 13 residues. This CDR3 reads CASSLMSFYEQYS. DNA of the CDR3: TGTGCCAGCAGTTTAATGTCATTCTACGAGCAGTACTCC.

V is TRBV5-4 and J is TRBJ1-2, with D uncertain. This CDR3 has 15 residues. Germline V gene sequence: CDR1 SGHNT, CDR2 YYREEE (reference sequence). Trimming removed 2 bases from V and 3 bases from J, with 14 bases in between. The CDR3 region is CASSLGPESDYGYTF. The CDR3 DNA reads as TGTGCCAGCAGCTTAGGTCCCGAGAGCGACTATGGCTACACCTTC.

Worth noting for this clone: Possible read error: a much larger clone is one base away. Other DNA sequences in the sample encode the same CDR3. The rearrangement links TRBV5-4 to TRBJ2-3, with 8 bases aligning to TRBD1. CDR3 length: 15 amino acids. Per the germline V gene, CDR1 is SGHNT and CDR2 is YYREEE (reference sequence). The CDR3 here is CASSSQGAGPDTQYF. CDR3 nucleotides: TGTGCCAGCAGCTCTCAGGGGGCGGGCCCCGATACTCAGTATTTT. Full variable domain (remainder filled in from reference TRBV5-4 and TRBJ2-3): ETGVTQSPTHLIKTRGQQVTLRCSSQSGHNTVSWYQQALGQGPQFIFQYYREEENGRGNFPPRFSGLQFPNYSSELNVNALELDDSALYLCASSSQGAGPDTQYFGPGTRLTVL.

This clone was counted between two and nine times. The rearrangement uses TRBV6-1 and TRBJ1-1, with TRBD1 matching 9 bases. Germline V lookup: CDR1 MNHNS, CDR2 SASEGT. V gave up 6 bases and J gave up 4 bases; unmatched junction bases: 6. The CDR3 sequence is 14 residues long. The CDR3, as DNA: TGTGCCAGCAGGTCCGGGACAGGGAGCACTGAAGCTTTCTTT. Protein: CASRSGTGSTEAFF.